The rows below give T cell receptor beta chains drawn from one sample of a study of blood T cell repertoires in COVID-19. Some clones are missing from TCRdb's copy, which holds only in-frame ones; the method was immunoSEQ multiplex PCR. Found here are under 95,000 clones, just over 90% of them singletons; the top ten hold just under 4%. Sequencing was carried out using peripheral blood. Receptor source: a woman between 50 and 59 years old in a cohort sampled during active COVID-19. CDR3s include the opening cysteine and the closing phenylalanine or tryptophan. The D gene is left open where the match is weak. Not all rows give a size; the values are once, few, many and, for expanded clones, a class.

j_call d_call cdr3_length v_call clone_size cdr3_nt cdr3_aa
TRBJ2-7 TRBD1 12 TRBV5-1 few TGCGCCAGCAGCAGGCAGGGGGACGAGCAGTACTTC CASSRQGDEQYF
TRBJ1-3 - 12 TRBV6-6 - TGTGCCAGCACGGGGGAACGAAACACCATATATTTT CASTGERNTIYF
TRBJ2-1 - 15 TRBV19 - TGTGCCAGTAGTATCGGCGACAGATACTACAATGAGCAGTTCTTC CASSIGDRYYNEQFF
TRBJ2-3 - 18 TRBV28 once TGTGCCAGCAAGGAGAGTGTGAGAGGAAAAACTAGCACAGATACGCAGTATTTT CASKESVRGKTSTDTQYF
TRBJ1-3 - 15 TRBV20-1 - TGCAGTGCTAGTAATTACAGGGAATCGGGAAACACCATATATTTT CSASNYRESGNTIYF
TRBJ1-1 - 15 TRBV7-9 - TGTGCCAGCAGCTCCTTCCGGACCCGGGACTCTGAAGCTTTCTTT CASSSFRTRDSEAFF
TRBJ2-5 TRBD1 12 TRBV29-1 - TGCAGCGGGGGACAGCTCCTAGAGACCCAGTACTTC CSGGQLLETQYF
TRBJ1-6 - 12 TRBV6-5 - TGTGCCACCCGGGCCTATAATTCACCCCTCCACTTT CATRAYNSPLHF
TRBJ1-1 TRBD1 18 TRBV5-6 - TGTGCCAGCAGCCTCTTGAGGTTACAGGGGGCTCCGAACACTGAAGCTTTCTTT CASSLLRLQGAPNTEAFF
TRBJ2-1 TRBD2 14 TRBV28 - TGTGCCAGCAGATGGGCTAGCGGGAGGAATGAGCAGTTCTTC CASRWASGRNEQFF
TRBJ1-6 - 11 TRBV6-5 few TGTGCCAGCCGGGGAAATTCACCCCTCCACTTT CASRGNSPLHF
TRBJ1-2 - 13 TRBV5-1 - TGCGCCAGCAGCTACGACAGTAGCTATGGCTACACCTTC CASSYDSSYGYTF
TRBJ2-7 TRBD1 16 TRBV4-1 - TGCGCCAGCAGCCACTCGCTCAACAGGGGATCCTACGAGCAGTACTTC CASSHSLNRGSYEQYF
TRBJ1-5 - 13 TRBV27 - TGTGCCAGCAATGACTCTCGCAATCAGCCCCAGCATTTT CASNDSRNQPQHF
TRBJ1-2 - 12 TRBV12-5 - TGTGCTAGTGGTTTGCAACTTTATGGCTACACCTTC CASGLQLYGYTF
TRBJ2-7 - 11 TRBV6-5 - TGTGCCAGCAGTAGGGAGTACGAGCAGTACTTC CASSREYEQYF
TRBJ2-7 - 12 TRBV29-1 - TGCAGCGTTAACATTAACCATTACGAGCAGTACTTC CSVNINHYEQYF
TRBJ1-5 TRBD1 14 TRBV28 - TGTGCCAGCACAAAGACAGGGGGCTATCAGCCCCAGCATTTT CASTKTGGYQPQHF
TRBJ1-6 TRBD1 14 TRBV6-1 - TGTGCCAGCAGTGACCTACAGGGGAAATCACCCCTCCACTTT CASSDLQGKSPLHF
TRBJ2-3 TRBD2 14 TRBV6-5 - TGTGCCAGCACCGAGGCGGGAGTATCAGATACGCAGTATTTT CASTEAGVSDTQYF
TRBJ2-2 TRBD1 16 TRBV9 - TGTGCCAGCAGCCCCAGGGACAGGGGGTTCACCGGGGAGCTGTTTTTT CASSPRDRGFTGELFF
TRBJ2-2 - 12 TRBV28 - TGTGCCAGCAGTTCCTCGACCGGGGAGCTGTTTTTT CASSSSTGELFF
TRBJ2-1 - 15 TRBV11-2 - TGTGCCAGCAGCTTAGAGCGGGGGCCATACAATGAGCAGTTCTTC CASSLERGPYNEQFF
TRBJ1-3 - 17 TRBV5-1 - TGCGCCAGCAGCTTGACCGGGACTCCACGCTCTGGAAACACCATATATTTT CASSLTGTPRSGNTIYF
TRBJ1-4 - 16 TRBV19 - TGTGCCAGTAGTCCTACCGGGGGGCTGGCTAATGAAAAACTGTTTTTT CASSPTGGLANEKLFF
TRBJ2-1 TRBD2 15 TRBV5-1 - TGCGCCAGCAGCCTGAGGACTAGCGGGAGCAATGAGCAGTTCTTC CASSLRTSGSNEQFF
TRBJ2-2 TRBD1 14 TRBV5-1 - TGCGCCAGCAGGACAGGGCTAAGCACCGGGGAGCTGTTTTTT CASRTGLSTGELFF
TRBJ1-5 TRBD1 15 TRBV28 - TGTGCCAGCAGTCCCGAGGGACAGCTTAATCAGCCCCAGCATTTT CASSPEGQLNQPQHF
TRBJ1-2 - 13 TRBV19 few TGTGCCAGTAGGTCAGGGCACCGTTATGGCTACACCTTC CASRSGHRYGYTF
TRBJ1-1 - 16 TRBV19 - TGTGCCAGTAGCCGGGGAGGGGCTCGAGGTTCGCCGGAAGCTTTCTTT CASSRGGARGSPEAFF
TRBJ2-1 TRBD1 18 TRBV6-1 - TGTGCCAGCAGTGTTTACCCGTCCCTGACAGGGGTATTCGATGAGCAGTTCTTC CASSVYPSLTGVFDEQFF
TRBJ1-1 TRBD1 15 TRBV27 - TGTGCCAGCAGTAAGGGACAGGGAACAAACACTGAAGCTTTCTTT CASSKGQGTNTEAFF
TRBJ2-3 - 16 TRBV9 - TGTGCCAGCAGCTACTCAGGGGGGTTTAGCGCAGATACGCAGTATTTT CASSYSGGFSADTQYF
TRBJ2-3 - 12 TRBV11-3 - TGTGCCAGCAGCTCTGTCACAGATACGCAGTATTTT CASSSVTDTQYF
TRBJ2-1 TRBD2 16 TRBV3-1/TRBV3-2 - TGTGCCAGCAGCCAAGGTCCTAGCGGAAACTACAATGAGCAGTTCTTC CASSQGPSGNYNEQFF
TRBJ1-2 - 14 TRBV30 - TGTGCCTGGAGACGGGACAATGGTATCGTTGGCTACACCTTC CAWRRDNGIVGYTF
TRBJ2-2 - 15 TRBV3-1/TRBV3-2 - TGTGCCAGCAGCCAAGATAAACTCTTCACCGGGGAGCTGTTTTTT CASSQDKLFTGELFF
TRBJ2-4 TRBD1 15 TRBV7-3 - TGTGCCAGCAGCTCTCTAATGGACAGGGGGGACATTCAGTACTTC CASSSLMDRGDIQYF
TRBJ2-5 TRBD1 13 TRBV6-5 - TGTGCCAGCAGGAGGACAGGGACTGAGACCCAGTACTTC CASRRTGTETQYF
TRBJ1-1 - 12 TRBV30 - TGTGCCTGGTGGCGGGGGCGGATAGAAGCTTTCTTT CAWWRGRIEAFF
TRBJ2-2 TRBD2 17 TRBV19 - TGTGCCAGTAGTCACTACAGCGGGAGTCGGAACACCGGGGAGCTGTTTTTT CASSHYSGSRNTGELFF
TRBJ1-6 - 17 TRBV2 - TGTGCCAGCAGCGCTAGACAGGCGTGGGAAAATAATTCACCCCTCCACTTT CASSARQAWENNSPLHF
TRBJ2-7 TRBD2 15 TRBV18 - TGTGCCAGCTCATCGTCGGGAGGGGTTAGGAACGAGCAGTACTTC CASSSSGGVRNEQYF
TRBJ1-2 - 15 TRBV19 - TGTGCCAGTAGTGTAGCATGGAGCGCTAACTATGGCTACACCTTC CASSVAWSANYGYTF
TRBJ2-5 TRBD2 16 TRBV11-2 - TGTGCCAGCAGCTTGGGACTAGCGGGGCCCCCAGAGACCCAGTACTTC CASSLGLAGPPETQYF
TRBJ1-1 - 14 TRBV6-6 - TGTGCCAGCAGAGGCCGGGACTTCAGCACTGAAGCTTTCTTT CASRGRDFSTEAFF
TRBJ1-3 TRBD1 14 TRBV6-5 - TGTGCCAGTGTGACAGGGAGCTCTGGAAACACCATATATTTT CASVTGSSGNTIYF
TRBJ1-2 TRBD1 13 TRBV19 - TGTGCCAGTAGTCGAACGACAGGGTCCCCCTCTCACTTC CASSRTTGSPSHF
TRBJ2-3 - 13 TRBV27 - TGTGCCAGCAGTTTCAGACCGGGGGATACGCAGTATTTT CASSFRPGDTQYF
TRBJ2-1 - 15 TRBV9 - TGTGCCAGCAGCGAACACACAAGCTCCTACAATGAGCAGTTCTTC CASSEHTSSYNEQFF
TRBJ1-1 TRBD1 15 TRBV27 few TGTGCCAGCAGTTTATCTGACAGGGGCAACACTGAAGCTTTCTTT CASSLSDRGNTEAFF